These 6 T cell receptor beta chains originate from one sample sequenced in a study of OX40 agonist ivuxolimab in advanced cancers. The repertoire was sequenced with immunoSEQ multiplex PCR; TCRdb's copy has only in-frame clones and lacks some. Seen here are some 16,000 clones, 65% to 80% observed once, and the top ten hold 30% to 45%. The source material was CD4+ or CD8+ T cells sorted from blood, sampled in a trial of the OX40 agonist ivuxolimab. The receptor source for this set is an adult with an advanced solid tumor such as melanoma, head and neck, liver or kidney cancer.

The rearrangement uses TRBV30 and TRBJ1-2; D might be TRBD1 (5 bases). The ends were cut back, 5 bases at V and 4 bases at J, with 11 bases in the middle. Per germline, CDR1 GTSNPN and CDR2 SVGIG (reference sequence). The CDR3 is 12 residues long. Here the CDR3 reads CAWGGVGYGYTF. CDR3 coding DNA: TGTGCCTGGGGAGGGGTCGGCTATGGCTACACCTTC. Full variable domain (rest looked up from reference TRBV30 and TRBJ1-2): SQTIHQWPATLVQPVGSPLSLECTVEGTSNPNLYWYRQAAGRGLQLLFYSVGIGQISSEVPQNLSASRPQDRQFILSSKKLLLSDSGFYLCAWGGVGYGYTFGSGTRLTVV.

The V call is TRBV28, the J call TRBJ2-1; 10 positions agree with TRBD2. Germline trimming cut 7 bases from V and 8 bases from J; bases unmatched to any gene: 14. The CDR3 contains 16 residues. Per the germline V gene, CDR1 is MDHEN and CDR2 is SYDVKM. CDR3 bases: TGTGCCAGCACCACAAAAGCGGGAGGGCAGTTGGATGAGCAGTTCTTC. This sequence encodes CASTTKAGGQLDEQFF.

V and J are TRBV5-6 and TRBJ2-2; D ambiguous. The CDR3 consists of 15 residues. In germline, CDR1 is SGHDT, CDR2 YYEEEE. The germline V and J ends were trimmed by 2 bases and 4 bases, with 12 bases remaining between them. The CDR3 loop is CASSLLMGRTGELFF. The CDR3 nucleotides read TGTGCCAGCAGCTTACTTATGGGTCGCACCGGGGAGCTGTTTTTT.

The chain has TRBV9 and TRBJ2-5; the D call may be TRBD1 or TRBD2 (5 bases each). This CDR3 comprises 12 residues. Germline CDR1 and CDR2: SGDLS and YYNGEE. Trimming left V 7 bases short and J 2 bases short, with 9 bases between. CDR3: CASSGGQETQYF. The CDR3 DNA follows: TGTGCCAGCTCTGGGGGACAAGAGACCCAGTACTTC.

This sequence joins TRBV5-1 and TRBJ2-1; D remains ambiguous. Germline CDR1 is SGHRS and CDR2 is YFSETQ. V was shortened by 3 bases and J by 10 bases, with 20 bases between the two germline ends. The CDR3 runs to 15 residues. Here the CDR3 DNA reads TGCGCCAGCAGCTCCTCCGATTTGTGGGGAATCGAGCAGTTCTTC. Amino acids: CASSSSDLWGIEQFF.

J is TRBJ2-1 and V is TRBV13; D is uncertain. Germline V gene lookup returns CDR1 PRHDT and CDR2 FYEKMQ (reference sequence). CDR3 size: 15 residues. Trimming shortened V by 3 bases and J by 0 bases, and 9 bases separated the two germline ends. CDR3 nucleotides: TGTGCCAGCAGCTTCGGCGAGAGCTCCTACAATGAGCAGTTCTTC. Protein product: CASSFGESSYNEQFF.